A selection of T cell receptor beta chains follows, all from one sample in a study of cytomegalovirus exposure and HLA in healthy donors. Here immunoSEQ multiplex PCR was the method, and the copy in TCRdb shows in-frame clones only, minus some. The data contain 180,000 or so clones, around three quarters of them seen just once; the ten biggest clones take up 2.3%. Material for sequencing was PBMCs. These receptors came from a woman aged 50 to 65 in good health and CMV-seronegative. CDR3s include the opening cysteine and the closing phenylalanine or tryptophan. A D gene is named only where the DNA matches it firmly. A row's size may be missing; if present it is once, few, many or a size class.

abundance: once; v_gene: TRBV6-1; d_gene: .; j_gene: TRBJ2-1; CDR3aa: CASSEDAGISYNEQFF; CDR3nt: TGTGCCAGCAGTGAAGATGCAGGCATATCCTACAATGAGCAGTTCTTC
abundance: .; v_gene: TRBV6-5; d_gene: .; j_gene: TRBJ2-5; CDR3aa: CASSYSNPRETQYF; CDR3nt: TGTGCCAGCAGTTACTCCAACCCGAGGGAGACCCAGTACTTC
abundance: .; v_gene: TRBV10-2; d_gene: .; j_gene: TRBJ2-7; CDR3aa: CASSDLGGAYEQYF; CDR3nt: TGCGCCAGCAGTGATCTTGGGGGGGCGTACGAGCAGTACTTC
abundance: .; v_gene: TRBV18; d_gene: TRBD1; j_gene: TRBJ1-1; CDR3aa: CASSPQVSRQGNTEAFF; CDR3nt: TGTGCCAGCTCACCACAGGTGAGCCGACAGGGGAACACTGAAGCTTTCTTT
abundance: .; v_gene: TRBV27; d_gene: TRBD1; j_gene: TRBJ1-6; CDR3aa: CASSLVQGAINDNSPLHF; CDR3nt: TGTGCCAGCAGTTTAGTACAGGGGGCAATAAACGATAATTCCCCCCTCCACTTT
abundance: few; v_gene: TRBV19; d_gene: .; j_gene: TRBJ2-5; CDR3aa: CASSAGHRHETQYF; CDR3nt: TGTGCCAGTAGTGCAGGACACCGACACGAGACCCAGTACTTC
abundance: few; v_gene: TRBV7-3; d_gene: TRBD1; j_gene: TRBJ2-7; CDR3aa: CASSPSGTVAYEQYF; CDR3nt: TGTGCCAGCAGCCCGTCCGGGACAGTAGCCTACGAGCAGTACTTC
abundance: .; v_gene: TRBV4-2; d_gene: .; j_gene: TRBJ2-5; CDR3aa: CASSQDRVETQYF; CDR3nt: TGTGCCAGCAGCCAAGACAGGGTGGAGACCCAGTACTTC
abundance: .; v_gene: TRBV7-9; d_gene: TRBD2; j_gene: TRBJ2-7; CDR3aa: CASSVSGTSGTFEQYF; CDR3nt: TGTGCCAGCAGCGTCTCCGGGACTAGCGGGACTTTCGAGCAGTACTTC
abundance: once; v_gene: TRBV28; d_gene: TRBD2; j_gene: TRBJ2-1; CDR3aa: CASSELAGGFGSYNEQFF; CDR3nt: TGTGCCAGCAGTGAACTAGCGGGAGGGTTTGGGTCCTACAATGAGCAGTTCTTC
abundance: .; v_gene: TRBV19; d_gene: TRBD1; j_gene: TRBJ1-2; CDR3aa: CASSTPGQAIYGYTF; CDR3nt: TGTGCCAGTAGTACCCCTGGACAGGCGATCTATGGCTACACCTTC
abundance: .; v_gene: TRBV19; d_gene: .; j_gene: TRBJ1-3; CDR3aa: CASKIGGASSGNTIYF; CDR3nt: TGTGCCAGTAAGATTGGAGGGGCCAGCTCTGGAAACACCATATATTTT
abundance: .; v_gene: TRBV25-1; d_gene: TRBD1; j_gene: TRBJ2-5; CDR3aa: CASSDPGQASETQYF; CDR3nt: TGTGCCAGCAGTGATCCCGGACAGGCCTCAGAGACCCAGTACTTC
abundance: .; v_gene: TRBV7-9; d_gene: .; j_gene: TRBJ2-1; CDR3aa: CSSSSPPDRREQFF; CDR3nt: TGTTCCAGCAGCTCACCGCCCGACAGGAGAGAGCAGTTCTTC
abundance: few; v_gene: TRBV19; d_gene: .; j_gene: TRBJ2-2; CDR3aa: CASSMSQGSAGELFF; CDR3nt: TGTGCCAGTAGTATGTCACAGGGAAGCGCCGGGGAGCTGTTTTTT
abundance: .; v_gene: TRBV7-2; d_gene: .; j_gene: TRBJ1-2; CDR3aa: CASSLVGGGYTF; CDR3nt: TGTGCCAGCAGCTTAGTGGGGGGAGGCTACACCTTC
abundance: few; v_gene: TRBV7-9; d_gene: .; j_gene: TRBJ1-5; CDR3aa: CASGRGNQPQHF; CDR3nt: TGTGCCAGCGGCCGGGGCAATCAGCCCCAGCATTTT
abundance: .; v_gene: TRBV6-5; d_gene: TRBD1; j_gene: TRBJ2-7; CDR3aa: CASSYSYDRAYEQYF; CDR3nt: TGTGCCAGCAGTTACTCCTACGACAGGGCCTACGAGCAGTACTTC
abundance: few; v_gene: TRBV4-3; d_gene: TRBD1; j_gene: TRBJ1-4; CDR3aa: CASSQGLGGRGVEKLFF; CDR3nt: TGCGCCAGCAGCCAAGGTCTTGGTGGCAGGGGGGTTGAAAAACTGTTTTTT
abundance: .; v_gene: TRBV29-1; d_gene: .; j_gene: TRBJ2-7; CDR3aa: CSVKTSPDSSRASSYEQYF; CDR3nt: TGCAGCGTTAAAACCTCCCCGGACAGCTCAAGAGCGAGTTCCTACGAGCAGTACTTC
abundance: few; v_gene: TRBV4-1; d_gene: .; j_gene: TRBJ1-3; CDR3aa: CASSQERPGPGNTIYF; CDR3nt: TGCGCCAGCAGCCAAGAACGTCCTGGGCCTGGAAACACCATATATTTT
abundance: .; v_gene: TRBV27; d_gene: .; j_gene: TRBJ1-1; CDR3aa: CASRGTGNTEAFF; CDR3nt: TGTGCCAGCAGGGGTACGGGTAACACTGAAGCTTTCTTT
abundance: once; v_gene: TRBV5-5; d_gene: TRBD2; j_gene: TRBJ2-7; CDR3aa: CASSLIVAGAHEQYF; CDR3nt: TGTGCCAGCAGCTTGATAGTAGCGGGGGCCCACGAGCAGTACTTC
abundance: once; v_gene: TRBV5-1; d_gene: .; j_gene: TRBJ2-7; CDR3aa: CASSFGGIRSYEQYF; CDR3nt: TGCGCCAGCAGCTTTGGAGGCATACGCTCCTACGAGCAGTACTTC
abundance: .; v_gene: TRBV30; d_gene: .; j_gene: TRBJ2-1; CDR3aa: CAWNYLVEQFF; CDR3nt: TGTGCCTGGAATTATCTCGTGGAGCAGTTCTTC
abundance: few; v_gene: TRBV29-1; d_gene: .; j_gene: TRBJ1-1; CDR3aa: CSANVGPEAFF; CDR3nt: TGCAGCGCCAACGTGGGGCCTGAAGCTTTCTTT
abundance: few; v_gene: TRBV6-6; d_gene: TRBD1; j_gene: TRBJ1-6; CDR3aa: CASNHARGQSSPLHF; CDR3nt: TGTGCCAGCAACCACGCCAGGGGGCAGAGTTCACCCCTCCACTTT
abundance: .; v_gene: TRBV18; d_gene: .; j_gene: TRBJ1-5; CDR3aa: CASSPLQGDQPQHF; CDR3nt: TGTGCCAGCTCACCACTACAGGGAGATCAGCCCCAGCATTTT
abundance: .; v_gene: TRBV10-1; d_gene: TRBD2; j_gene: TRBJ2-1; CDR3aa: CAFPSSGRANEQFF; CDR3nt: TGCGCCTTCCCGTCTAGCGGGAGGGCGAATGAGCAGTTCTTC
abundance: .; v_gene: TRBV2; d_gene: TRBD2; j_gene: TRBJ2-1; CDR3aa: CASSPLAAPYNEQFF; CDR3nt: TGTGCCAGCAGTCCACTAGCGGCCCCCTACAATGAGCAGTTCTTC
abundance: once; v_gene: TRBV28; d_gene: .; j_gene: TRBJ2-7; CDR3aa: CASSFGGIYEQYF; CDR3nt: TGTGCCAGCAGTTTCGGGGGTATCTACGAGCAGTACTTC
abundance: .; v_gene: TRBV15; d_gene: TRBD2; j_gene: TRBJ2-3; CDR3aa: CATSRGVAGGSDTQYF; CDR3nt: TGTGCCACCAGCAGAGGAGTAGCGGGAGGCTCAGATACGCAGTATTTT
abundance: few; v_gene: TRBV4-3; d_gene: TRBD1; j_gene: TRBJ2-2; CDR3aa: CASSQDRHRGTGELFF; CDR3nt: TGCGCCAGCAGCCAAGATCGTCACAGGGGAACCGGGGAGCTGTTTTTT
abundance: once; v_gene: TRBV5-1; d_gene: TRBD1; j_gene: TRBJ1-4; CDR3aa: CASSLSGTGEGKLFF; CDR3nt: TGCGCCAGCAGCTTGTCCGGGACAGGGGAGGGAAAACTGTTTTTT
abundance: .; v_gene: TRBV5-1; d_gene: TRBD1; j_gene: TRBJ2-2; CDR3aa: CASSPTPQGAPGELFF; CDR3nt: TGCGCCAGCAGCCCCACCCCCCAGGGGGCGCCCGGGGAGCTGTTTTTT
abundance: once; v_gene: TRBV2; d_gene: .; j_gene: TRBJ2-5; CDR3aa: CASSEENLWIRDQETQYF; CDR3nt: TGTGCCAGCAGTGAAGAGAATTTGTGGATCAGGGACCAAGAGACCCAGTACTTC
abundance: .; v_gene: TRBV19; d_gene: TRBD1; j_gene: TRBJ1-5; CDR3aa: CASSSDRGRSNQPQHF; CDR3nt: TGTGCCAGTAGTTCAGACAGGGGTAGGAGCAATCAGCCCCAGCATTTT
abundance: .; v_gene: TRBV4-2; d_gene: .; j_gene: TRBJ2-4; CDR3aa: CASGSTELAKNIQYF; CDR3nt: TGTGCCAGCGGGTCGACAGAATTAGCCAAAAACATTCAGTACTTC
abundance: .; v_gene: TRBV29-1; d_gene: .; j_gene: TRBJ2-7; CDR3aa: CSVEDPRGSSYEQYF; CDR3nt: TGCAGCGTTGAGGACCCTCGAGGGAGCTCCTACGAGCAGTACTTC
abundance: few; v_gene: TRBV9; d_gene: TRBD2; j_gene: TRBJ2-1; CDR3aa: CASSPGTSGGAYNEQFF; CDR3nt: TGTGCCAGCAGCCCCGGGACTAGCGGAGGGGCCTACAATGAGCAGTTCTTC
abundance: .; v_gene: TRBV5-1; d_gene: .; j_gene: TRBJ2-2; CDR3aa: CASSFTATNTGELFF; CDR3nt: TGCGCCAGCAGCTTCACAGCAACTAACACCGGGGAGCTGTTTTTT
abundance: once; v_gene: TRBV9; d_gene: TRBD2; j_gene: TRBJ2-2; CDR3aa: CASSVAAGLAGNTGELFF; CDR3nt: TGTGCCAGCAGCGTAGCCGCTGGACTAGCGGGTAACACCGGGGAGCTGTTTTTT
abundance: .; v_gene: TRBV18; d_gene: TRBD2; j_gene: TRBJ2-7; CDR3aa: CASSPGLDTSEQYF; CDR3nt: TGTGCCAGCTCACCGGGACTAGACACGAGCGAGCAGTACTTC
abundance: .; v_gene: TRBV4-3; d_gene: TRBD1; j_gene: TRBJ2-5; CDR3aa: CASSQDGTGGEETQYF; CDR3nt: TGCGCCAGCAGCCAAGACGGTACAGGGGGCGAAGAGACCCAGTACTTC
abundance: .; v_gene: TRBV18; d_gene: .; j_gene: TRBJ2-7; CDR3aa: CASSPVLAIANEQYF; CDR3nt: TGTGCCAGCTCACCAGTCTTGGCAATCGCCAACGAGCAGTACTTC
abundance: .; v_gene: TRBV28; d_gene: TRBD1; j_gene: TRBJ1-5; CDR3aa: CASSRQGASNQPQHF; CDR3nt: TGTGCCAGCAGTCGACAGGGGGCAAGCAATCAGCCCCAGCATTTT
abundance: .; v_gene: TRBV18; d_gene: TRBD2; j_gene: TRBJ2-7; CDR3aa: CASSPGGYEQYF; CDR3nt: TGTGCCAGCTCACCCGGGGGGTACGAGCAGTACTTC
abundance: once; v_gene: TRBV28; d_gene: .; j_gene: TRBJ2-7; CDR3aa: CASSLRGAGNYEQYF; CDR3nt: TGTGCCAGCAGTTTGCGCGGTGCGGGAAACTACGAGCAGTACTTC
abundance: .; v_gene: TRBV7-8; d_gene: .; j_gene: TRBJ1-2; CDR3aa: CASSPPSGYYGYTF; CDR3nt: TGTGCCAGCAGCCCCCCGTCGGGGTACTATGGCTACACCTTC
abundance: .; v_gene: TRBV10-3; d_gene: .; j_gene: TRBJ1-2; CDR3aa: CAISQGSYGYTF; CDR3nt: TGTGCCATTTCACAGGGAAGCTATGGCTACACCTTC